Listed here are 8 T cell receptor beta chains from one sample, sequenced in a study of T cell repertoires in cytomegalovirus infection. One entry per CDR3 protein, called by TCRdb with MiXCR from the reads. This sample carries 110,000 or so distinct CDR3 sequences, under 30% of them seen once, and the ten largest clones take around 80%. No antigen has been assigned to these receptors. The sequenced sample was CD8+ T cells from cultured PBMCs, obtained from culture after CMV antigen stimulation. The receptor set was obtained from a human donor in good health (CMV status not recorded). Some clones in this sample may be carry-over from other donors' samples.

The V and J genes are TRBV12-3 or TRBV12-4 and TRBJ2-5, with D perhaps given as TRBD1 or TRBD2 (6 bases each). This CDR3 contains 16 residues. Deletions cut 6 bases from V and 4 bases from J, with 21 bases between. CDR3 nucleotide sequence: TGTGCCAGCAGCGATCCACTCGAGGGGGGTGGAGAGACCCAGTACTTC. Translated: CASSDPLEGGGETQYF.

Ten or more counts support this clonotype. This sequence joins TRBV7-2 and TRBJ2-3; D perhaps matches TRBD1 (6 bases). The CDR3 totals 15 residues. Trimming removed 5 bases at V and 2 bases at J, with 14 bases between. Germline V lookup: CDR1 SGHTA, CDR2 FQGNSA. The CDR3 protein is CASSPAVGHTDTQYF. The CDR3 DNA is TGTGCCAGCAGCCCCGCCGTGGGACACACAGATACGCAGTATTTT.

This clonotype was detected only a few times. The rearrangement uses TRBV19 and TRBJ2-5, with D hard to call. This CDR3 is built from 14 residues. The germline CDR1 and CDR2 sequences are LNHDA and SQIVND (reference sequence). Trimming stripped 6 bases from V and 5 bases from J, with 16 bases between. CDR3 DNA sequence: TGTGCCAGTAGGGCCTTCGGTGGGTCGGAGACCCAGTACTTC. As protein: CASRAFGGSETQYF.

This clonotype was counted a single time. DNA for the CDR3: TGCAGTGCTAGACCGGGTCCCAGCTCCTACGAGCAGTACTTC. Its translation: CSARPGPSSYEQYF. This sequence joins TRBV20-1 and TRBJ2-7; unclear D gene. This CDR3 contains 14 residues. The V and J ends lost 2 bases and 0 bases respectively, with 11 bases between them. CDR1 is DFQATT and CDR2 is SNEGSKA in the germline V gene (reference sequence).

The V call is TRBV7-8, the J call TRBJ1-1, with D hard to call. Trimming stripped 2 bases from V and 8 bases from J, with 6 bases between. Germline V gene data show CDR1 as SGHVS and CDR2 as FQNEAQ. The CDR3 covers 11 residues. The CDR3 reads CASSLMGEAFF. DNA for the CDR3: TGTGCCAGCAGCTTAATGGGAGAAGCTTTCTTT. Full variable domain (rest looked up from reference TRBV7-8 and TRBJ1-1): GAGVSQSPRYKVAKRGQDVALRCDPISGHVSLFWYQQALGQGPEFLTYFQNEAQLDKSGLPSDRFFAERPEGSVSTLKIQRTQQEDSAVYLCASSLMGEAFFGQGTRLTVV.

The chain joins TRBV7-6 to TRBJ2-7; tentatively, D is TRBD2 (5 bases). V gave up 0 bases and J gave up 3 bases, with 12 bases separating them. This CDR3 region has 15 residues. The V gene's germline CDR1 is SGHVS and CDR2 FNYEAQ. The CDR3: CASSLAPLGSYEQYF. As DNA, the CDR3 is TGTGCCAGCAGCTTAGCCCCGCTTGGGAGCTACGAGCAGTACTTC.

The chain has TRBV7-2 and TRBJ1-5, with D perhaps matching TRBD1 (6 bases). Trimming pared 2 bases from V and 0 bases from J, leaving 11 bases between. CDR1 is SGHTA and CDR2 is FQGNSA in the germline V gene. The CDR3 is 16 amino acids. The CDR3 DNA sequence: TGTGCCAGCAGCTTAAACGGGGGCTATAGCAATCAGCCCCAGCATTTT. This codes for CASSLNGGYSNQPQHF.

V gene TRBV29-1 combines with J gene TRBJ2-7, with D possibly matching TRBD1 (6 bases). The CDR3 is made up of 13 amino acids. V was pared by 6 bases and J by 3 bases, with 15 bases between. Germline V gene data show CDR1 as SQVTM and CDR2 as ANQGSEA. Here the CDR3 reads CSVGRGTNYEQYF. The CDR3 bases are TGCAGCGTCGGCAGGGGAACGAACTACGAGCAGTACTTC.